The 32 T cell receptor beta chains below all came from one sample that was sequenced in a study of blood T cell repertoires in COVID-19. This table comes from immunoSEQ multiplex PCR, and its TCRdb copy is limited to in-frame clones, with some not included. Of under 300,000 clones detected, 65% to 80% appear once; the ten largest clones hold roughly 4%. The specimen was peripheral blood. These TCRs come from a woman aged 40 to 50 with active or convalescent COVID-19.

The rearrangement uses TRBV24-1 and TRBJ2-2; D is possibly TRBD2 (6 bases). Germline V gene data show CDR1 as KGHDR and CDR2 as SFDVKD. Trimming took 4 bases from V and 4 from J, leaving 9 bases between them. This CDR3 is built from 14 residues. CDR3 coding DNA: TGTGCCACCAGTGAGGGAGGTCTCACCGGGGAGCTGTTTTTT. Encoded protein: CATSEGGLTGELFF.

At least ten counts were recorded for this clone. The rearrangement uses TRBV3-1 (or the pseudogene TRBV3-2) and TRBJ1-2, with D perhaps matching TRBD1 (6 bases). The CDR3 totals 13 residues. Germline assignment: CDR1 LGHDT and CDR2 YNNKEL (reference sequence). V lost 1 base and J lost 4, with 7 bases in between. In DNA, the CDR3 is TGTGCCAGCAGCCAAGGACAGGTCTATGGCTACACCTTC. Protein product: CASSQGQVYGYTF.

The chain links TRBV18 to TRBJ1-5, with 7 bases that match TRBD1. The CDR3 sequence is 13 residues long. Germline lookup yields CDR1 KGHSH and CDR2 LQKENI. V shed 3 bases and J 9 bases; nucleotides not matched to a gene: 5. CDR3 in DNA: TGTGCCAGCTCACCTACAGGGGTCCGGCCCCAGCATTTT. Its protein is CASSPTGVRPQHF.

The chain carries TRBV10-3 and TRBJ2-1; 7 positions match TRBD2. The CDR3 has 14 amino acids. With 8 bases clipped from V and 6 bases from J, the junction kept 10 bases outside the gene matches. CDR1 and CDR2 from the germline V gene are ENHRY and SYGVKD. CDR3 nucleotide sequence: TGTGCCATCGGTGGGGGGGGTCAGGTCAATGAGCAGTTCTTC. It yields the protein CAIGGGGQVNEQFF.

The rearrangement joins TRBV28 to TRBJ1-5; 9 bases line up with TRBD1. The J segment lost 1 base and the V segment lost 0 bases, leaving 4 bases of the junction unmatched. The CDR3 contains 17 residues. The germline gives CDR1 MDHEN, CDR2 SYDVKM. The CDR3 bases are TGTGCCAGCAGTTTATGGGGACAGGGTTTGAGCAATCAGCCCCAGCATTTT. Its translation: CASSLWGQGLSNQPQHF. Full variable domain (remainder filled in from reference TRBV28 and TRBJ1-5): DVKVTQSSRYLVKRTGEKVFLECVQDMDHENMFWYRQDPGLGLRLIYFSYDVKMKEKGDIPEGYSVSREKKERFSLILESASTNQTSMYLCASSLWGQGLSNQPQHFGDGTRLSIL.

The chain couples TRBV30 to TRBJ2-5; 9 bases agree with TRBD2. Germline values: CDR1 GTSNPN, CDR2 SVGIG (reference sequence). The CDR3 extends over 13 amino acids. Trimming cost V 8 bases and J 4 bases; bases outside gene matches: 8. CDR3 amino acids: CASRGGAGETQYF. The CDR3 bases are TGTGCCAGCCGCGGGGGGGCCGGAGAGACCCAGTACTTC.

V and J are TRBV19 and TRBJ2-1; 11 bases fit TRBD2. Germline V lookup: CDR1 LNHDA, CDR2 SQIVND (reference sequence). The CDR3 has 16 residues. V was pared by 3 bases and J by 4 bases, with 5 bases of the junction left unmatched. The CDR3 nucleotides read TGTGCCAGTAGTATTCGGACTAGCGGGTATTACAATGAGCAGTTCTTC. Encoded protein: CASSIRTSGYYNEQFF. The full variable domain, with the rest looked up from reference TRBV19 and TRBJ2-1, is DGGITQSPKYLFRKEGQNVTLSCEQNLNHDAMYWYRQDPGQGLRLIYYSQIVNDFQKGDIAEGYSVSREKKESFPLTVTSAQKNPTAFYLCASSIRTSGYYNEQFFGPGTRLTVL.

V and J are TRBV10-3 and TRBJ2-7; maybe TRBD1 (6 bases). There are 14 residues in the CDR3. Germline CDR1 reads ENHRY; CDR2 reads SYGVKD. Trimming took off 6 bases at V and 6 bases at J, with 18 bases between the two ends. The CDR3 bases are TGTGCCATCAGCCTAGACAGGCGTTTAGCCGAGCAGTACGTC. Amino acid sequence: CAISLDRRLAEQYV.

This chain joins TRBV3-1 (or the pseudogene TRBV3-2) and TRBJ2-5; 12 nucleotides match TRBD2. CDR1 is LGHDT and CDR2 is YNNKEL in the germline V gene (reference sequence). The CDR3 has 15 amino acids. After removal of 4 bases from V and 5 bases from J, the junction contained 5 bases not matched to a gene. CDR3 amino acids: CASSPSTSGSETQYF. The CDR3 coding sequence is TGTGCCAGCAGCCCTTCGACTAGCGGGAGTGAGACCCAGTACTTC.

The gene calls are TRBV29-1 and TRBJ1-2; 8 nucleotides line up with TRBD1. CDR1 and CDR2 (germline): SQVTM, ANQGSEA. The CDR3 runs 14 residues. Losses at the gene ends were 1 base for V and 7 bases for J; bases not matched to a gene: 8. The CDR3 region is CSVEGQGISPGYTF. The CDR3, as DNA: TGCAGCGTTGAAGGACAGGGGATTAGTCCTGGCTACACCTTC.

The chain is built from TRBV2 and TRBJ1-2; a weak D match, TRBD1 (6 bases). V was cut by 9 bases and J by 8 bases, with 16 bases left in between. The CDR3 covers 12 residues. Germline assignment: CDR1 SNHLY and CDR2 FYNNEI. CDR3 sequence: CASGAGTKGYTF. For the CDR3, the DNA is TGTGCCAGTGGGGCTGGGACAAAAGGCTACACCTTC.

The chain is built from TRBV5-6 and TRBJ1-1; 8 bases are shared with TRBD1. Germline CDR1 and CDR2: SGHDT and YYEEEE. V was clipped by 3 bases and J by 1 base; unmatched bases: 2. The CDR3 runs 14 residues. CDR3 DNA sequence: TGTGCCAGCAGCTGGACAGGGTGGAACACTGAAGCTTTCTTT. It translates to CASSWTGWNTEAFF.

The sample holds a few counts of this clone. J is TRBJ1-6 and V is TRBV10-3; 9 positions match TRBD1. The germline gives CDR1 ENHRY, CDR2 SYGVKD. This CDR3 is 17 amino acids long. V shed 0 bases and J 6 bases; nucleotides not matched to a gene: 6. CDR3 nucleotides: TGTGCCATCAGTGAGTCGTATTTGGGACAGGGTAATTCACCCCTCCACTTT. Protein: CAISESYLGQGNSPLHF.

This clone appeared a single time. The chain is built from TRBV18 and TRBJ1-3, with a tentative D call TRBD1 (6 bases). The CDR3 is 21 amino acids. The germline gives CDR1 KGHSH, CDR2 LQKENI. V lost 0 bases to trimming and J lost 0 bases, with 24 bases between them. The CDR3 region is CASSPPTGGAVTLLSGNTIYF. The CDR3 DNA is TGTGCCAGCTCACCACCTACCGGGGGGGCCGTAACCTTGCTCTCTGGAAACACCATATATTTT.

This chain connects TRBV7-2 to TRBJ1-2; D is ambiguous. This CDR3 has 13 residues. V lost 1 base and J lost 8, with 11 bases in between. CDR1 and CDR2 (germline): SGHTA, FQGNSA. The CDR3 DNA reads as TGTGCCAGCAGCTTAGAGGCAGGTGGAGGCTACACCTTC. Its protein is CASSLEAGGGYTF.

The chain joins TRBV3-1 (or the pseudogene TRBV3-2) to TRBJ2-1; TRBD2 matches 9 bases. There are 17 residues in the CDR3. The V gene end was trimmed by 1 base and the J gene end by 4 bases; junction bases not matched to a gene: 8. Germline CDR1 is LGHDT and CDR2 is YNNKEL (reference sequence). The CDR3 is CASSQVRLAGRYNEQFF. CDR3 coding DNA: TGTGCCAGCAGCCAAGTCCGGCTAGCGGGGCGATACAATGAGCAGTTCTTC.

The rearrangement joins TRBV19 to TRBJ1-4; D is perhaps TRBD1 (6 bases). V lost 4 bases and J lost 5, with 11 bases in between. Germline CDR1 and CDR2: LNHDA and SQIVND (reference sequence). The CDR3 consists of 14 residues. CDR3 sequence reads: CASSTRTENEKLFF. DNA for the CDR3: TGTGCCAGTAGTACCCGGACAGAAAATGAAAAACTGTTTTTT. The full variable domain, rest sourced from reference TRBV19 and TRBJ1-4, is DGGITQSPKYLFRKEGQNVTLSCEQNLNHDAMYWYRQDPGQGLRLIYYSQIVNDFQKGDIAEGYSVSREKKESFPLTVTSAQKNPTAFYLCASSTRTENEKLFFGSGTQLSVL.

In DNA form, the CDR3 reads TGTGCCAGCACCAGGACAGGAATCTATAATTCACCCCTCCACTTT. Protein product: CASTRTGIYNSPLHF. V is TRBV28 and J is TRBJ1-6; 7 nucleotides line up with TRBD1. The CDR3 covers 15 residues. The J segment lost 3 bases and the V segment lost 7 bases, leaving 6 bases of the junction unmatched. The germline V gene has CDR1 MDHEN and CDR2 SYDVKM. The whole variable domain, remainder taken from reference TRBV28 and TRBJ1-6, is DVKVTQSSRYLVKRTGEKVFLECVQDMDHENMFWYRQDPGLGLRLIYFSYDVKMKEKGDIPEGYSVSREKKERFSLILESASTNQTSMYLCASTRTGIYNSPLHFGNGTRLTVT.

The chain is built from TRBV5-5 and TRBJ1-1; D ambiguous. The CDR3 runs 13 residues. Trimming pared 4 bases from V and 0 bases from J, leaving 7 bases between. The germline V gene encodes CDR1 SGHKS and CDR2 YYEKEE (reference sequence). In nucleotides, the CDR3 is TGTGCCAGCAGCGAATCTATGAACACTGAAGCTTTCTTT. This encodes CASSESMNTEAFF.

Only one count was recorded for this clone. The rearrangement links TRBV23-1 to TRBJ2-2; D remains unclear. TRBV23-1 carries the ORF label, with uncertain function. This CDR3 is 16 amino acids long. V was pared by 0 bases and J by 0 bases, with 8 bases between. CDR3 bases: TGCGCCAGCAGTCAATCGTGCCAGGCGAACACCGGGGAGCTGTTTTTT. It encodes CASSQSCQANTGELFF.

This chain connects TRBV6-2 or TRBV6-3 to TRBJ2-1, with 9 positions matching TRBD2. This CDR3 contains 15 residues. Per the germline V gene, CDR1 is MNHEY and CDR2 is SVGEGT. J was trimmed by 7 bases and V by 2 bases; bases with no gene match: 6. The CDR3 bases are TGTGCCAGCAGTTACCGCGGGGGGGCTAGGAATGAGCAGTTCTTC. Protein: CASSYRGGARNEQFF.

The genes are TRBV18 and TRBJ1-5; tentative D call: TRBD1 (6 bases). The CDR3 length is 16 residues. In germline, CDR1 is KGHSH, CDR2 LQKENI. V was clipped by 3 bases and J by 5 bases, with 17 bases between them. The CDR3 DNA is TGTGCCAGCTCACCCGTCGGGGGGGGGCAGCATCAGCCCCAGCATTTT. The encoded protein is CASSPVGGGQHQPQHF.

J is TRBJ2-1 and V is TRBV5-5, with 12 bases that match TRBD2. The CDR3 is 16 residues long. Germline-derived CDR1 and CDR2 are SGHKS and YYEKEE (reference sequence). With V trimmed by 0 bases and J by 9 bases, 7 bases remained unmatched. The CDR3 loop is CASSLVLAGGLGEQFF. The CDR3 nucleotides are TGTGCCAGCAGCTTGGTTCTAGCGGGGGGGCTTGGTGAGCAGTTCTTC. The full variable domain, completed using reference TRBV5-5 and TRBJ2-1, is DAGVTQSPTHLIKTRGQQVTLRCSPISGHKSVSWYQQVLGQGPQFIFQYYEKEERGRGNFPDRFSARQFPNYSSELNVNALLLGDSALYLCASSLVLAGGLGEQFFGPGTRLTVL.

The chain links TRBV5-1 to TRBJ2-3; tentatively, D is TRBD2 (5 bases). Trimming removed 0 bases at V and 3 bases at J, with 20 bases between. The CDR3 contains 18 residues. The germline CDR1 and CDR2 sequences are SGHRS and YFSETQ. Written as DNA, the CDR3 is TGCGCCAGCAGCTTGGGGCAGTCACTAGTGAGAGGGACAGATACGCAGTATTTT. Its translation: CASSLGQSLVRGTDTQYF.

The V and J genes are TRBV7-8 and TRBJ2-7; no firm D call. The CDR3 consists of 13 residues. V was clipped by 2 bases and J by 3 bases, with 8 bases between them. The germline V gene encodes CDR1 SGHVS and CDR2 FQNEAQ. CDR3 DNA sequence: TGTGCCAGCAGCTTATCCGGGTACTACGAGCAGTACGTC. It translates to CASSLSGYYEQYV.

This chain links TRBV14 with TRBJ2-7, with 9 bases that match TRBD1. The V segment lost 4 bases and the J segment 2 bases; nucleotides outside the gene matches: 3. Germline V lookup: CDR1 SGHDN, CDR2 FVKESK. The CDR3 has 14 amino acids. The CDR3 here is CASSPRQGAYEQYF. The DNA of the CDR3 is TGTGCCAGCAGCCCTAGACAGGGGGCCTACGAGCAGTACTTC.

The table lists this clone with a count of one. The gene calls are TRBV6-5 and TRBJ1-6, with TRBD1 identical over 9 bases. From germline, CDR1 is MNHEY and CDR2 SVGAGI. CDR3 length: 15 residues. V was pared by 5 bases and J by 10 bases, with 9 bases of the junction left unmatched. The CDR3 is CASSPGQGFKSPLHF. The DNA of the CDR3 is TGTGCCAGCAGTCCCGGACAGGGGTTTAAGTCACCCCTCCACTTT.

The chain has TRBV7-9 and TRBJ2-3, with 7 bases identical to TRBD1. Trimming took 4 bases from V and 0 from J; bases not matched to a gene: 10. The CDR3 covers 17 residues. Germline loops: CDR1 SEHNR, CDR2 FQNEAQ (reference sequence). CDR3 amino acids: CASSSRKGAESTDTQYF. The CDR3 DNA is TGTGCCAGCAGCTCTAGAAAGGGGGCGGAGAGCACAGATACGCAGTATTTT.

The CDR3 spells CASSVGTGRNTEAFF. CDR3 nucleotides: TGTGCCAGCAGCGTAGGGACAGGCAGAAACACTGAAGCTTTCTTT. This rearrangement joins TRBV9 to TRBJ1-1, with TRBD1 matching over 7 bases. Germline V gives CDR1 SGDLS, CDR2 YYNGEE. J lost 2 bases, V lost 0 bases, and 4 bases had no gene match. The CDR3 spans 15 residues.

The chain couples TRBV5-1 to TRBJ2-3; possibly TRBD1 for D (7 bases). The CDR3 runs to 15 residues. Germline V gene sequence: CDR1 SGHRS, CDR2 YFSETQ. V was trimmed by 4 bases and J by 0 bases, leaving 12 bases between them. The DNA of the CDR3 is TGCGCCAGCAGCGGAGGGGGACAGAGCACAGATACGCAGTATTTT. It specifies CASSGGGQSTDTQYF.

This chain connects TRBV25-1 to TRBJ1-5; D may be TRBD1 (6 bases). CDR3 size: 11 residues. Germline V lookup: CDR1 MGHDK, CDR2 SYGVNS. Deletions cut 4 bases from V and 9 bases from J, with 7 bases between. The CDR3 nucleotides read TGTGCCAGCAGTGCGACAGGGCCCCAGCATTTT. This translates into CASSATGPQHF.

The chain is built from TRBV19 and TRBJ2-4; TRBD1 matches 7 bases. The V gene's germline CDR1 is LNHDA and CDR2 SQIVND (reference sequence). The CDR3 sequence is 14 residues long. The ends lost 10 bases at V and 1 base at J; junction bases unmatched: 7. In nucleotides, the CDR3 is TGTGCCACAAGGGGGCAGGGCGCCAAAAACATTCAGTACTTC. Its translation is CATRGQGAKNIQYF.